Listed below are T cell receptor beta chains from one sample, sequenced in a study of blood T cell repertoires in COVID-19. Sequenced by immunoSEQ multiplex PCR; TCRdb stores in-frame clones only, minus some. The sample has over 150,000 clones; roughly 85% are singletons. The specimen was PBMCs or T cells enriched from blood (not recorded which). The receptor set was obtained from a woman between 18 and 29 years old who had recovered from COVID-19. Each CDR3 is given with its conserved first and last residue. The size of a clone is reported for some rows only, either as once, few or many, or as a class for expanded clones.

>TRBJ1-2|.|15|TRBV5-6
CASSPRGGQGVTDTF
>TRBJ2-7|.|18|TRBV7-2
CASSFRFPQGANTYEQYF
>TRBJ2-7|.|16|TRBV5-1
CASSPGVTGGPNEQYF
>TRBJ2-1|.|17|TRBV7-2
CASSLVGPGQGFDEQFF
>TRBJ1-3|.|18|TRBV18
CASSTQRTGTQGGNTIYF
>TRBJ2-3|.|17|TRBV3-1/TRBV3-2
CASSQVVSGVVTDTQYF
>TRBJ1-2|.|15|TRBV28
CASSSTGANNYGYTF
>TRBJ1-5|.|15|TRBV19
CASQIPQDSNQPQHF
>TRBJ1-3|once|12|TRBV6-5
CASQGSGNTIYF
>TRBJ1-5|.|17|TRBV10-1
CASSDTQGSLRNQPQHF
>TRBJ1-2|.|16|TRBV9
CASSGGTKLSNYGYTF
>TRBJ2-5|.|11|TRBV29-1
CSVRDKETQYF
>TRBJ1-2|.|13|TRBV28
CASRDTGPYGYTF
>TRBJ1-1|.|15|TRBV11-2
CASSLGQGGSTEAFF